The clone carrying this T cell receptor (beta chain) has only a few counts. With 5 bases removed from V and 8 bases from J, the gap between germline ends came to 21 bases. This CDR3 has 16 amino acids. CDR1 is PRHDT, CDR2 FYEKMQ, per germline (reference sequence). This specimen comes from a study of OX40 agonist ivuxolimab in advanced cancers. Study at large: The group had a mean age of 60 years, ranged from about 23 to 85, and was 82.7% male. Participants could have had prior anti-PD-1, anti-PD-L1 or anti-CTLA-4 therapy, and approximately 40% had some.

The protocol was immunoSEQ multiplex PCR, while the TCRdb copy is restricted to in-frame clones and leaves out a portion. The sample lists some 26,000 clones, roughly 80% occurring once. The input for sequencing was CD4+ or CD8+ T cells sorted from blood, taken in a trial of the OX40 agonist ivuxolimab. This chain connects TRBV13 to TRBJ1-4, with D possibly TRBD1 on 6 matching bases. The receptor was isolated from an adult with an advanced solid tumor such as melanoma, head and neck, liver or kidney cancer. This chain's CDR3 is CASSAGGIAGEEKLFF. In DNA, the CDR3 is TGTGCCAGCAGCGCCGGGGGAATAGCAGGGGAGGAAAAACTGTTTTTT.